Below are 30 T cell receptor beta chains sequenced from a single sample in a study of blood T cell repertoires in COVID-19. Assay used: immunoSEQ multiplex PCR; TCRdb lists only in-frame clones, some missing. The sample shows approximately 150,000 clones, around four fifths of them seen only once. The sample was PBMCs or T cells enriched from blood (not recorded which). The receptors here all came from a woman aged 50 to 65 who had recovered from COVID-19.

The chain joins TRBV2 to TRBJ1-5; 7 bases are a match to TRBD1. CDR1 and CDR2 (germline): SNHLY, FYNNEI. The CDR3 contains 13 residues. Germline trimming cut 7 bases from V and 7 bases from J; bases unmatched to any gene: 7. The CDR3 is CASTQRDSQPQHF. The CDR3 nucleotides are TGTGCCAGCACCCAACGGGACAGCCAGCCCCAGCATTTT.

This clone occurred once. The CDR3 region has the DNA TGTGCCAGCAGCTTAGCACAGAATTCACCCCTCCACTTT. Protein sequence: CASSLAQNSPLHF. The chain joins TRBV7-9 to TRBJ1-6; D gene ambiguous. The CDR3 spans 13 residues. Germline assignment: CDR1 SEHNR and CDR2 FQNEAQ (reference sequence). V shed 0 bases and J shed 7 bases, with 4 bases lying between them.

The genes are TRBV5-6 and TRBJ2-5; 7 nucleotides align to TRBD1. The CDR3 covers 15 residues. V trimming: 4 bases; J trimming: 0 bases; junction bases outside the gene matches: 6. Germline V CDR1 and CDR2: SGHDT, YYEEEE. The CDR3 DNA is TGTGCCAGCAGCCGAGGGACAGAGTACCAAGAGACCCAGTACTTC. Its translation is CASSRGTEYQETQYF.

The genes are TRBV4-2 and TRBJ2-1; D unresolved. Germline V CDR1 and CDR2: LGHNA, YNFKEQ. V gave up 0 bases and J gave up 0 bases, with 9 bases separating them. The CDR3 runs 16 residues. This CDR3 reads CASSQDATGSYNEQFF. The CDR3 DNA sequence: TGTGCCAGCAGCCAAGATGCAACGGGCTCCTACAATGAGCAGTTCTTC.

V usage is TRBV5-1 and J usage is TRBJ2-5; D might be TRBD2 (6 bases). Germline assignment: CDR1 SGHRS and CDR2 YFSETQ. The CDR3 extends over 19 amino acids. Trimming removed 3 bases from V and 5 bases from J, with 29 bases in between. CDR3 DNA sequence: TGCGCCAGCAGCTCCGCGGGGTGGGTCCTAGACGCCTCCGAGGAGACCCAGTACTTC. This codes for CASSSAGWVLDASEETQYF.

This chain joins TRBV7-2 and TRBJ1-1; 7 nucleotides match TRBD1. The CDR3 loop spans 13 amino acids. Germline values: CDR1 SGHTA, CDR2 FQGNSA. Trimming at V came to 4 bases and at J to 4 bases, leaving 3 bases not matched to a gene. The CDR3 coding sequence is TGTGCCAGCAGCTGGACAGGAGTCACTGAAGCTTTCTTT. Translated: CASSWTGVTEAFF.

The count of this clone is one. This sequence joins TRBV3-1 (or the pseudogene TRBV3-2) and TRBJ2-3, with TRBD2 as a possible D gene (6 bases). Germline assignment: CDR1 LGHDT and CDR2 YNNKEL (reference sequence). The CDR3 extends over 15 amino acids. Trimming stripped 4 bases from V and 2 bases from J, with 13 bases between. DNA of the CDR3: TGTGCCAGCAGCCGTCGGGACTCCCCCACAGATACGCAGTATTTT. Its protein product is CASSRRDSPTDTQYF.

This clone was observed a single time. This rearrangement joins TRBV24-1 to TRBJ1-2, with a tentative D call TRBD1 (6 bases). The germline V and J ends were trimmed by 3 bases and 7 bases, with 14 bases remaining between them. The CDR3 sequence is 14 residues long. Germline-derived CDR1 and CDR2 are KGHDR and SFDVKD. The CDR3 coding sequence is TGTGCCACCAGTGATCCCGGGACAACGGGTGGCTACACCTTC. Amino acid sequence: CATSDPGTTGGYTF.

This clone was seen a handful of times. This chain joins TRBV11-3 and TRBJ1-1, with no clear D. V was pared by 1 base and J by 3 bases, with 6 bases between. The CDR3 runs to 13 residues. From germline, CDR1 is SGHNT and CDR2 YENEEA. CDR3 loop: CASSLGLYTEAFF. The CDR3 DNA is TGTGCCAGCAGCTTAGGGCTGTACACTGAAGCTTTCTTT.

The rearrangement uses TRBV4-3 and TRBJ1-5; D is perhaps TRBD1 (6 bases). The germline CDR1 and CDR2 sequences are LGHNA and YSLEER. The CDR3 length is 16 residues. V was cut by 2 bases and J by 3 bases, with 14 bases left in between. In DNA form, the CDR3 reads TGCGCCAGCAGCCAATCAACAGGGCAAAACAATCAGCCCCAGCATTTT. Its translation is CASSQSTGQNNQPQHF.

The rearrangement links TRBV7-8 to TRBJ1-2; 9 bases are a match to TRBD1. CDR1 SGHVS and CDR2 FQNEAQ come from the germline V gene. V lost 5 bases, J lost 7 bases, and 8 bases stayed unmatched. This CDR3 region has 14 residues. The CDR3: CASSRGTGRLGYTF. The CDR3 bases are TGTGCCAGCAGCCGAGGGACAGGGAGGCTTGGCTACACCTTC.

The V and J genes are TRBV5-1 and TRBJ1-4; 9 bases map to TRBD1. From germline, CDR1 is SGHRS and CDR2 YFSETQ. The CDR3 is 15 residues long. V lost 4 bases to trimming and J lost 5 bases; unmatched junction nucleotides: 6. The CDR3 bases are TGCGCCAGCAGCGGAGGACAGGGGCTAAATGAAAAACTGTTTTTT. Translating gives CASSGGQGLNEKLFF.

V usage is TRBV6-5 and J usage is TRBJ1-4; D is ambiguous. Trimming cost V 2 bases and J 0 bases, with 10 bases left between them. CDR3 length: 16 residues. Germline values: CDR1 MNHEY, CDR2 SVGAGI. The CDR3 coding sequence is TGTGCCAGCAGTTACCCGCACAGTGCAACTAATGAAAAACTGTTTTTT. Its translation: CASSYPHSATNEKLFF.

The chain employs TRBV4-2 and TRBJ1-4, with 10 positions matching TRBD1. The V gene's germline CDR1 is LGHNA and CDR2 YNFKEQ. The CDR3 length is 18 residues. Germline trimming cut 0 bases from V and 8 bases from J; bases unmatched to any gene: 12. The CDR3 region is CASSQDMIGQGVGEKLFF. The CDR3 DNA reads as TGTGCCAGCAGCCAAGATATGATCGGACAGGGGGTTGGAGAAAAACTGTTTTTT.

The chain recombines TRBV2 with TRBJ1-2, with a possible D match to TRBD1 (6 bases). Trimming stripped 4 bases from V and 6 bases from J, with 15 bases between. CDR1 is SNHLY and CDR2 is FYNNEI in the germline V gene. The CDR3 covers 14 residues. CDR3: CASSAGENPHGYTF. Written as DNA, the CDR3 is TGTGCCAGCAGTGCAGGGGAAAACCCCCATGGCTACACCTTC.

The sample holds one count of this clone. The chain recombines TRBV5-1 with TRBJ1-2, with a possible D match to TRBD1 (6 bases). Germline CDR1 reads SGHRS; CDR2 reads YFSETQ. V was pared by 2 bases and J by 8 bases, with 10 bases between. The CDR3 consists of 12 residues. The CDR3 nucleotides read TGCGCCAGCAGCTTCGGGGGGCTAGGCTACACCTTC. It yields the protein CASSFGGLGYTF.

This clone was counted a single time. V gene TRBV9 combines with J gene TRBJ1-6; D possibly corresponds to TRBD1 (5 bases). CDR1 is SGDLS and CDR2 is YYNGEE in the germline V gene. V lost 7 bases, J lost 13 bases, and 15 bases lay in between. The CDR3 consists of 12 residues. DNA of the CDR3: TGTGCCAGCGGCCAGGGATCCTCTCCCCTCCACTTT. Translated: CASGQGSSPLHF.

The chain uses TRBV11-3 and TRBJ2-3, with 8 bases aligning to TRBD2. Germline V lookup: CDR1 SGHNT, CDR2 YENEEA. The CDR3 has 17 amino acids. After removal of 1 base from V and 0 bases from J, the junction contained 6 bases not matched to a gene. The CDR3 here is CASSLVLSGASTDTQYF. The DNA for the CDR3 is TGTGCCAGCAGCTTAGTTCTTAGCGGGGCTAGCACAGATACGCAGTATTTT.

The rearrangement uses TRBV29-1 and TRBJ2-7; TRBD2 aligns across 7 bases. The length of the CDR3 is 12 residues. The junction had 6 bases not matched to a gene; V was cut back by 7 bases and J by 3 bases. The germline V gene encodes CDR1 SQVTM and CDR2 ANQGSEA. As DNA, the CDR3 is TGCAGCGGGGGGGGTAGCGGCTACGAGCAGTACTTC. Its protein product is CSGGGSGYEQYF.

This clone was observed once. This sequence joins TRBV5-1 and TRBJ2-5, with 9 positions matching TRBD1. V trimming: 7 bases; J trimming: 0 bases; junction bases outside the gene matches: 4. The CDR3 loop spans 14 amino acids. Per germline, CDR1 SGHRS and CDR2 YFSETQ. The chain's CDR3 is CASGDRGYQETQYF. As DNA, the CDR3 is TGCGCCAGCGGCGACAGGGGGTACCAAGAGACCCAGTACTTC.

This clone was detected only once. The chain uses TRBV5-4 and TRBJ2-3, with 9 bases aligning to TRBD2. V shed 5 bases and J 6 bases; nucleotides not matched to a gene: 19. CDR3 length: 18 residues. CDR1 and CDR2 (germline): SGHNT, YYREEE (reference sequence). In DNA form, the CDR3 reads TGTGCCAGCAGACCCATGGGGGCTAGCGGGAAGGGTTTTGATACGCAGTATTTT. This codes for CASRPMGASGKGFDTQYF. The complete variable domain, with remaining parts taken from reference TRBV5-4 and TRBJ2-3, reads ETGVTQSPTHLIKTRGQQVTLRCSSQSGHNTVSWYQQALGQGPQFIFQYYREEENGRGNFPPRFSGLQFPNYSSELNVNALELDDSALYLCASRPMGASGKGFDTQYFGPGTRLTVL.

The chain has TRBV28 and TRBJ1-5; 11 bases match TRBD1. The CDR3 is 20 amino acids. The V gene end was trimmed by 7 bases and the J gene end by 3 bases; junction bases not matched to a gene: 20. Germline V gene lookup returns CDR1 MDHEN and CDR2 SYDVKM. The CDR3 bases are TGTGCCAGCAATGGAGCAAGGTTGCGGGGACAGGGGGGATACAATCAGCCCCAGCATTTT. This translates into CASNGARLRGQGGYNQPQHF.

This clone was seen only once. The CDR3 sequence is CASSSGLQETQYF. In DNA form, the CDR3 reads TGTGCCAGTAGTAGCGGGCTCCAAGAGACCCAGTACTTC. This rearrangement joins TRBV19 to TRBJ2-5; tentatively, D is TRBD2 (5 bases). Deletions cut 4 bases from V and 1 base from J, with 7 bases between. Germline V gene sequence: CDR1 LNHDA, CDR2 SQIVND (reference sequence). The CDR3 totals 13 residues.

This chain joins TRBV2 and TRBJ1-5; TRBD1 matches 7 bases. J lost 4 bases, V lost 4 bases, and 10 bases had no gene match. The CDR3 extends over 16 amino acids. Germline CDR1 SNHLY, CDR2 FYNNEI. As DNA, the CDR3 is TGTGCCAGCAGTGTACAGGGGATAGTGGGGAATCAGCCCCAGCATTTT. Translated, it gives CASSVQGIVGNQPQHF.

The rearrangement links TRBV9 to TRBJ2-5; the match to TRBD2 covers 8 bases. Germline assignment: CDR1 SGDLS and CDR2 YYNGEE. V trimming: 3 bases; J trimming: 4 bases; junction bases outside the gene matches: 5. CDR3 length: 14 amino acids. The chain's CDR3 is CASSDGLARETQYF. The CDR3 DNA is TGTGCCAGCAGCGACGGACTAGCACGAGAGACCCAGTACTTC.

The chain joins TRBV4-2 to TRBJ2-5, with 14 bases lining up with TRBD2. This CDR3 contains 17 residues. Per germline, CDR1 LGHNA and CDR2 YNFKEQ. The V and J ends lost 1 base and 0 bases, in that order; junction bases with no gene match: 1. The DNA of the CDR3 is TGTGCCAGCAGCCAAGGGACTAGCGGGGGGCACCAAGAGACCCAGTACTTC. This codes for CASSQGTSGGHQETQYF.

In regard to this clone: Other nucleotide sequences from this sample produce the same CDR3. V usage is TRBV27 and J usage is TRBJ1-2; no firm D call. The CDR3 loop spans 12 amino acids. Germline V CDR1 and CDR2: MNHEY, SMNVEV (reference sequence). V lost 3 bases and J 5 bases, leaving 7 bases between the germline ends. CDR3 nucleotides: TGTGCCAGCAGTTTTCGAGGGTATGGCTACACCTTC. As protein: CASSFRGYGYTF.

The rearrangement uses TRBV6-2 or TRBV6-3 and TRBJ2-7; the match to TRBD2 covers 10 bases. V shed 4 bases, J shed 2 bases, and the junction held 11 bases outside the gene matches. Germline V gene lookup returns CDR1 MNHEY and CDR2 SVGEGT. The CDR3 runs to 17 residues. In DNA, the CDR3 is TGTGCCAGCAGTTCTGCAGCGGGAGGGCCAAGACCCTACGAGCAGTACTTC. Encoded protein: CASSSAAGGPRPYEQYF.

CDR3 sequence: CASSLAGNQPQHF. CDR3 DNA: TGCGCCAGCAGCTTGGCAGGCAATCAGCCCCAGCATTTT. The V call is TRBV5-1, the J call TRBJ1-5; D is unclear. Looked up from germline, CDR1 is SGHRS and CDR2 is YFSETQ. The CDR3 is 13 amino acids. V shed 0 bases and J shed 2 bases, with 3 bases lying between them.

This clone was observed a few times. V gene TRBV11-3 combines with J gene TRBJ2-2, with D hard to call. CDR1 and CDR2 from the germline V gene are SGHNT and YENEEA. With 4 bases removed from V and 2 bases from J, the gap between germline ends came to 8 bases. This CDR3 contains 14 residues. CDR3 region: CASSSTYNTGELFF. The CDR3 bases are TGTGCCAGCAGCTCGACTTATAACACCGGGGAGCTGTTTTTT.